The T cell receptor (beta chain) under discussion was sequenced for a study of siplizumab effects on memory and regulatory T cells. Produced via immunoSEQ multiplex PCR; TCRdb's table is partial and in-frame only. The data hold tens of thousands of clones, with 90% to 95% observed a single time. The CDR3 loop spans 14 amino acids. Per germline, CDR1 SGHTA and CDR2 FQGTGA. V lost 2 bases to trimming and J lost 0 bases, with 4 bases between them. The sequenced sample was CD8+ T cells sorted from blood. The chain has TRBV7-3 and TRBJ2-2; D gene ambiguous. The receptor was isolated from a human donor in good health. As DNA, the CDR3 is TGTGCCAGCAGCTTACAGGCGAACACCGGGGAGCTGTTTTTT. This gives the protein CASSLQANTGELFF.